This TCR beta chain derives from a study of sequential checkpoint blockade in melanoma. The trim removed 5 bases at V and 3 bases at J, leaving 2 bases unmatched. In germline, CDR1 is LNHDA, CDR2 SQIVND (reference sequence). This CDR3 has 14 residues. Indicated treatment: randomized to nivolumab then ipilimumab (arm A) or the reverse (arm B). Live CD3+CD8+ CD19− CD56− cells were sorted from PBMCs. Sequenced by immunoSEQ multiplex PCR; TCRdb stores in-frame clones only, minus some. Of about 18,000 clones listed, roughly 61% were seen once; the top ten hold approximately 15%. Sequencing used CD8+ T cells sorted from blood (inferred from file names), obtained from a patient given nivolumab and ipilimumab in sequence. The TCR sequence derives from a human donor with melanoma. The chain couples TRBV19 to TRBJ2-7; 12 bases line up with TRBD2. The CDR3 bases are TGTGCCAGTAGTTGGACTAGCGGGAACTACGAGCAGTACTTC. Its translation is CASSWTSGNYEQYF.